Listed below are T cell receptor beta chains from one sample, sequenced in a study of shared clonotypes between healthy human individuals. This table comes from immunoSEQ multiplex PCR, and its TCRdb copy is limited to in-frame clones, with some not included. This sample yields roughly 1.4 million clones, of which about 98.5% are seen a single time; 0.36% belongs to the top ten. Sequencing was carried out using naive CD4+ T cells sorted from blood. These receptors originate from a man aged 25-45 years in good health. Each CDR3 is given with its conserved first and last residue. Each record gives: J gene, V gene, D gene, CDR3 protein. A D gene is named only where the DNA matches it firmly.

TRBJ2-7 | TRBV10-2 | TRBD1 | CASRVPGQAASEQYF
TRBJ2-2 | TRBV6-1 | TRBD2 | CASSEVPSGSSGELFF
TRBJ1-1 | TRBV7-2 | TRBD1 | CASSLAGQGNAEAFF
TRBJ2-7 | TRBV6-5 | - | CASSLGRGAYEQYF
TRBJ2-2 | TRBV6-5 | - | CASGEPKNTGELFF
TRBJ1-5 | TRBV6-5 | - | CATQAGGSNQPQHF
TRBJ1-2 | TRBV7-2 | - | CASSLEEGVGGYTF
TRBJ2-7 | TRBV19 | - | CASSPRGYEQYF
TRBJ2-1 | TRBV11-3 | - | CASSPGAGEGYNEQFF
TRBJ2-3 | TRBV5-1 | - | CASSPREGTDTQYF
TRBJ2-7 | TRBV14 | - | CASSQESRRTGTYEQYF
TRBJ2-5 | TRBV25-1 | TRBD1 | CASSPTRGRSETQYF
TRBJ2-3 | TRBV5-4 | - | CASSPFRGTDTQYF
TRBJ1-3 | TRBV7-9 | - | CASSPPGTRNTIYF
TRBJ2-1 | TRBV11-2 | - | CASSLRHHQQFF
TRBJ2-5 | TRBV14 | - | CASSQIYRINQETQYF
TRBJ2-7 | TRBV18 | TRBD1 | CASSPRTGEYEQYF
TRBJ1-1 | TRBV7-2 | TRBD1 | CASSPSGGQGAGEAFF
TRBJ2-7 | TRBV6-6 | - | CASSSIWAPSSYEQYF
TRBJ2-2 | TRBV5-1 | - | CASSQFPGELFF
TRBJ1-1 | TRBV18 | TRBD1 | CASSPSGTGNPRATEAFF
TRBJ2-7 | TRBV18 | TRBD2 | CASSGLAGDYEQYF
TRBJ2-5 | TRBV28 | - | CASSLGWETQYF
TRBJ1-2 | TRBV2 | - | CASSEFGSGDYGYTF
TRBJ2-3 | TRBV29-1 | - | CSVRGGAGSTDTQYF
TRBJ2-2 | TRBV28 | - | CASSYGGGGELFF
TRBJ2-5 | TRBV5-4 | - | CASSVEQASYETQYF
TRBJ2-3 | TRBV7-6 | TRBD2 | CASSLVPGLAGVGDTQYF
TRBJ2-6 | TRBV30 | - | CAWIGSGSSGANVLTF
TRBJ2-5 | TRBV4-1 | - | CASSQDGRSTQYF
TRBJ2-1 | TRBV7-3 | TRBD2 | CASSVLAGGPSYNEQFF
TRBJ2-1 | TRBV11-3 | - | CASSLGETYNEQFF
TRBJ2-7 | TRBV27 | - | CASKKGIGTYEQYF
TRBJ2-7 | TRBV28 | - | CASRVPGLADSVQYEQYF
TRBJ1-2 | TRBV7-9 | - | CASSPTYGYTF
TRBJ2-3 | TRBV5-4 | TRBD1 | CASSDRGRPDTQYF
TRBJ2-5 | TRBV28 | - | CASRELDQETQYF
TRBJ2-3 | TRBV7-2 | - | CASSLVEHTQYF
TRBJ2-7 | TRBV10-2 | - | CASRSEGLSYEQYF
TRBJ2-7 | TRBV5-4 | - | CASSFVAKDEQYF
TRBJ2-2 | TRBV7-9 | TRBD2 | CASSPRGRVGGELFF
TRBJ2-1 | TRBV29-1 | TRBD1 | CSVNGDRAYNEQFF
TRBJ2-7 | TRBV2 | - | CASSEAADYSYEQYF
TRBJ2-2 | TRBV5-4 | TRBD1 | CASSLDRGAGELFF
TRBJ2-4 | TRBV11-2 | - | CASSLVARGNIQYF
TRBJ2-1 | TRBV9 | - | CASSFEAPPYNEQFF
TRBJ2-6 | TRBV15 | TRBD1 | CATETGFQSGANVLTF
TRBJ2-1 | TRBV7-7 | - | CASRGQYNEQFF
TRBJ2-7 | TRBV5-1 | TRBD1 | CASSRDRSYEQYF
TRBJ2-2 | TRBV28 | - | CASRTAGTLFF
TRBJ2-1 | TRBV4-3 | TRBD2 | CASSQEWAGVGYNEQFF
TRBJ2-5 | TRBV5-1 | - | CASSPAGPVLETQYF
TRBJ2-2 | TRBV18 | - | CASSPRTDANTGELFF
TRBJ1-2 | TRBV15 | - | CATSRDITTGGYGYTF
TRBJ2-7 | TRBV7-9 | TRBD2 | CASSLGSGRAGDLAF
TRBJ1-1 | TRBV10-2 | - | CASTDGVEAFF